These 5 T cell receptor beta chains originate from one sample sequenced in a study of blood T cell repertoires in COVID-19. Repertoires were generated with immunoSEQ multiplex PCR, while TCRdb's copy carries only in-frame clones and drops some. The sample has under 200,000 clones, 60% to 85% seen once; the top ten hold around 3%. Sequencing was carried out using peripheral blood. These receptors originate from a man between 70 and 80 years old with acute or convalescent COVID-19.

The CDR3 region has the DNA TGTGCCAGCAGCCAGATAACTAGCGGTCGCACAGATACGCAGTATTTT. This sequence encodes CASSQITSGRTDTQYF. The chain employs TRBV3-1 (or the pseudogene TRBV3-2) and TRBJ2-3; 8 bases map to TRBD2. This CDR3 spans 16 amino acids. Germline V gene lookup returns CDR1 LGHDT and CDR2 YNNKEL (reference sequence). V dropped 3 bases and J dropped 1; count of bases not matched to a gene: 6.

The rearrangement links TRBV3-1 (or the pseudogene TRBV3-2) to TRBJ2-7; 8 nucleotides line up with TRBD2. There are 14 residues in the CDR3. The ends lost 4 bases at V and 7 bases at J; junction bases unmatched: 9. The germline gives CDR1 LGHDT, CDR2 YNNKEL (reference sequence). The CDR3 nucleotides read TGTGCCAGCAGCCCCCCCCACGGGGGGGGTGAGCAGTACTTC. Protein sequence: CASSPPHGGGEQYF.

This clone has just a few counts. The chain has TRBV7-8 and TRBJ2-3, with 9 nucleotides matching TRBD2. CDR3 length equals 17 residues. Germline CDR1 SGHVS, CDR2 FQNEAQ. V trimming: 0 bases; J trimming: 6 bases; junction bases outside the gene matches: 10. The CDR3 sequence: CASSLADGGGARDTQYF. As DNA, the CDR3 is TGTGCCAGCAGCTTAGCTGACGGCGGGGGGGCCAGGGATACGCAGTATTTT.

For the CDR3, the DNA is TGTGCCAGCAGCTCTACCGTCACTAGCGTGGAGACCCAGTACTTC. Protein sequence: CASSSTVTSVETQYF. J is TRBJ2-5 and V is TRBV5-5; 7 nucleotides line up with TRBD2. The V and J ends lost 3 bases and 5 bases, in that order; junction bases with no gene match: 10. Germline CDR1 is SGHKS and CDR2 is YYEKEE (reference sequence). The CDR3 has 15 amino acids.

The rearrangement uses TRBV25-1 and TRBJ1-4; the D gene is possibly TRBD1 (6 bases). V was clipped by 2 bases and J by 8 bases, with 15 bases between them. In germline, CDR1 is MGHDK, CDR2 SYGVNS. This CDR3 comprises 15 residues. CDR3 bases: TGTGCCAGCAGTGAAAATAGCAGGGGTGGAGAAAAACTGTTTTTT. It yields the protein CASSENSRGGEKLFF.